This T cell receptor (beta chain) is from a study of OX40 agonist ivuxolimab in advanced cancers. Study results and caveats: Partial responders dosed at 0.1-3.0 mg/kg displayed clonal expansion ranking among the lowest.

In germline, CDR1 is SGHNT, CDR2 YENEEA. The CDR3 has 13 residues. Trimming pared 2 bases from V and 2 bases from J, leaving 4 bases between. Some clones are missing from TCRdb's copy, which holds only in-frame ones; the method was immunoSEQ multiplex PCR. The sample lists 20,000 to 25,000 clones, roughly four fifths seen once, with around 15% in the top ten. About this clone itself: What it binds is unknown.

The receptor was derived from an adult with an advanced solid tumor such as melanoma, head and neck, liver or kidney cancer. The sample here was CD4+ or CD8+ T cells sorted from blood, taken in a trial of the OX40 agonist ivuxolimab. V usage is TRBV11-3 and J usage is TRBJ1-3, with D unresolved. CDR3 sequence: CASSLFAGNTIYF. The CDR3 DNA follows: TGTGCCAGCAGCTTATTCGCTGGAAACACCATATATTTT.